The subject of this entry is one TCR beta chain. The antigen remains undetermined. This record comes from a study of T cell responses to AZD1222 COVID-19 vaccine. Across the study: Second-dose timings of about 4 or about 12 weeks were pooled. General study findings and limits: Receipt of two AZD1222 doses was followed by a rise in Spike-specific TCR breadth and depth. Nearly half of spike-specific TCRs reportedly target unmutated variant regions. The sample set comprised mostly white British donors with more females, and clonal diversity was possibly underestimated.

Measured with immunoSEQ multiplex PCR; TCRdb has only the in-frame clones, and not every one. The sample has 120,000 to 150,000 clones, around 90% seen once. Trimming removed 1 base at V and 5 bases at J, with 12 bases between. The CDR3 length is 15 residues. The germline gives CDR1 SGHNT, CDR2 YYREEE (reference sequence). The chain joins TRBV5-4 to TRBJ2-2; the D gene is possibly TRBD1 (5 bases). This TCR was sampled from an adult in good health. Material: peripheral blood, obtained on day 0 of AZD1222 vaccination. The CDR3 DNA reads as TGTGCCAGCAGCTTGCGTACCAGGGCAACCGGGGAGCTGTTTTTT. Protein sequence: CASSLRTRATGELFF.